Listed here are 15 T cell receptor beta chains from one sample, sequenced in a study of T-cell memory formation after mild COVID-19 (dated by TCRdb to the early 2020s). Receptor libraries were prepared by 5' RACE. The reads were generated on an Illumina NovaSeq 6000. In-frame beta chains were kept once TCRdb had trimmed the public reads at Q25 with fastp and called clones with MiXCR. CDR3 protein duplicates are merged, each entry listing the most common genes and DNA. This sample comprises tens of thousands of distinct CDR3 sequences, roughly 23% of them detected only once. The ten most abundant clones make up around 40% of the sample. The sequencing input was PBMCs or a T cell subset sorted from them (not recorded which). The receptors come from a man younger than 35 who had mild COVID-19 (a few samples of this study predate the infection). The sample titles of this study are shuffled in the database, so cell type and time point are left out; the donor was told from shared clones.

The chain couples TRBV7-8 to TRBJ1-1; D remains ambiguous. Per germline, CDR1 SGHVS and CDR2 FQNEAQ. The CDR3 runs 14 residues. The V and J ends lost 1 base and 2 bases respectively, with 8 bases between them. The CDR3 DNA sequence: TGTGCCAGCAGCTTAGGAGAGAGTAACACTGAAGCTTTCTTT. Its translation is CASSLGESNTEAFF.

This clonotype was seen a handful of times. The chain carries TRBV4-1 and TRBJ2-2; 8 bases match TRBD1. From germline, CDR1 is MGHRA and CDR2 YSYEKL. Trimming at V came to 0 bases and at J to 6 bases, leaving 6 bases not matched to a gene. The CDR3 spans 16 residues. The CDR3 here is CASSQEFGQGAGELFF. The CDR3 DNA follows: TGCGCCAGCAGCCAAGAATTCGGACAGGGCGCCGGGGAGCTGTTTTTT.

This clonotype showed up just a few times. Here the CDR3 reads CASRRTGGSYNEQFF. The DNA of the CDR3 is TGTGCCAGCAGACGCACAGGGGGCTCCTACAATGAGCAGTTCTTC. This rearrangement joins TRBV28 to TRBJ2-1; TRBD1 matches 8 bases. Germline CDR1 is MDHEN and CDR2 is SYDVKM. J gave up 0 bases and V 6 bases, and 4 bases lay outside the gene matches. CDR3 length: 15 amino acids.

The chain employs TRBV12-3 or TRBV12-4 and TRBJ2-5; TRBD1 might be the D (5 bases). The CDR3 runs 13 residues. Trimming stripped 2 bases from V and 5 bases from J, with 9 bases between. Here the CDR3 reads CASSLRGLETQYF. For the CDR3, the DNA is TGTGCCAGCAGTTTAAGGGGCTTGGAGACCCAGTACTTC.

In its sample, this clonotype was seen a few times. This sequence joins TRBV4-3 and TRBJ2-7; a possible D gene is TRBD2 (6 bases). The ends were cut back, 3 bases at V and 0 bases at J, with 12 bases in the middle. Germline assignment: CDR1 LGHNA and CDR2 YSLEER. CDR3 length: 15 amino acids. This chain's CDR3 is CASSHSGLSSYEQYF. In DNA, the CDR3 is TGCGCCAGCAGCCACTCGGGACTGAGCTCCTACGAGCAGTACTTC.

This clonotype was counted only a few times. This sequence joins TRBV7-3 and TRBJ2-3; 8 nucleotides align to TRBD2. J gave up 4 bases and V 2 bases, and 8 bases lay outside the gene matches. Germline values: CDR1 SGHTA, CDR2 FQGTGA. CDR3 length equals 16 residues. The CDR3 DNA follows: TGTGCCAGCAGCTTATTGGTGCGGGGGGCTGCAGATACGCAGTATTTT. It specifies CASSLLVRGAADTQYF. Full variable domain (rest looked up from reference TRBV7-3 and TRBJ2-3): GAGVSQTPSNKVTEKGKYVELRCDPISGHTALYWYRQSLGQGPEFLIYFQGTGAADDSGLPNDRFFAVRPEGSVSTLKIQRTERGDSAVYLCASSLLVRGAADTQYFGPGTRLTVL.

A few counts support this clonotype. This chain connects TRBV4-2 to TRBJ2-4; D may be TRBD2 (7 bases). Trimming took off 4 bases at V and 6 bases at J, with 19 bases between the two ends. In germline, CDR1 is LGHNA, CDR2 YNFKEQ. This CDR3 comprises 16 residues. The chain's CDR3 is CASSPNAGAQGNIQYF. As DNA, the CDR3 is TGTGCCAGCAGCCCCAATGCGGGGGCACAGGGAAACATTCAGTACTTC.

This clonotype was counted only a few times. The J gene is TRBJ1-5, the V gene TRBV6-5, with a possible D match to TRBD1 (5 bases). CDR3 size: 13 residues. Per germline, CDR1 MNHEY and CDR2 SVGAGI. The V and J ends lost 2 bases and 4 bases respectively, with 6 bases between them. CDR3 DNA: TGTGCCAGCAGTTACGGGGGAAATCAGCCCCAGCATTTT. Its protein product is CASSYGGNQPQHF.

This chain connects TRBV28 to TRBJ1-5, with 9 positions matching TRBD1. This CDR3 spans 14 amino acids. V was clipped by 6 bases and J by 5 bases; unmatched bases: 5. CDR1 is MDHEN and CDR2 is SYDVKM in the germline V gene. CDR3 protein: CASRGQGLHQPQHF. The CDR3 DNA reads TGTGCCAGCAGGGGACAGGGACTACATCAGCCCCAGCATTTT.

V gene TRBV7-2 combines with J gene TRBJ1-2; 7 bases map to TRBD1. This CDR3 contains 18 residues. The trim removed 1 base at V and 6 bases at J, leaving 17 bases unmatched. The germline V gene has CDR1 SGHTA and CDR2 FQGNSA. CDR3 residues: CASSLVAGGGGAFNGYTF. The CDR3 bases are TGTGCCAGCAGCTTAGTGGCCGGAGGAGGGGGCGCATTCAATGGCTACACCTTC.

Turning to this clonotype: At one boundary the junction diverges from the germline segment, which might be a read error. The gene calls are TRBV6-1 and TRBJ1-4; 9 bases map to TRBD1. In germline, CDR1 is MNHNS, CDR2 SASEGT. This CDR3 spans 16 amino acids. For the CDR3, the DNA is TGTGCCAGCAGGGAAGACAGGGGGACAACTAATGAAAAACTGTTTTTT. Translated, it gives CASREDRGTTNEKLFF.

V gene TRBV28 combines with J gene TRBJ1-2; D call uncertain. The V gene's germline CDR1 is MDHEN and CDR2 SYDVKM. Trimming removed 3 bases at V and 0 bases at J, with 8 bases between. The CDR3 length is 14 residues. The CDR3 loop is CASSLSVTNYGYTF. The CDR3 nucleotides read TGTGCCAGCAGTTTGTCCGTTACTAACTATGGCTACACCTTC.

The V gene is TRBV6-5, the J gene TRBJ1-2; 7 bases fit TRBD1. V trimming: 0 bases; J trimming: 6 bases; junction bases outside the gene matches: 1. Germline CDR1 and CDR2: MNHEY and SVGAGI. The CDR3 sequence is 13 residues long. In DNA, the CDR3 is TGTGCCAGCAGTTACTCGACAGGGAATGGCTACACCTTC. Amino acid sequence: CASSYSTGNGYTF.

The gene calls are TRBV5-4 and TRBJ2-7, with 8 bases that match TRBD1. V lost 4 bases, J lost 1 base, and 7 bases stayed unmatched. CDR3 length equals 15 residues. The V gene's germline CDR1 is SGHNT and CDR2 YYREEE (reference sequence). This CDR3 reads CASSPRTGRSYEQYF. CDR3 sequence (DNA): TGTGCCAGCAGCCCCAGGACAGGGAGATCCTACGAGCAGTACTTC.

This clonotype was found a few times. The V and J genes are TRBV7-9 and TRBJ1-1; the D gene is possibly TRBD1 (5 bases). From germline, CDR1 is SEHNR and CDR2 FQNEAQ (reference sequence). This CDR3 has 13 residues. Trimming left V 5 bases short and J 4 bases short, with 11 bases between. The DNA for the CDR3 is TGTGCCAGCAGCGGGGTGGGGGTCACTGAAGCTTTCTTT. Protein sequence: CASSGVGVTEAFF.